This T cell receptor (beta chain) appears in the sequencing data of a study of T-cell reconstitution after alpha-beta-depleted transplantation in children. Points from the study as a whole: About two months after transplant, alpha-beta T cells reportedly came from several hundred expanded graft clones. Some patients' high day-60 TCRbeta diversity was traced to surviving recipient T cells and thymic progenitors. One year after transplant, T-cell counts and diversity came mostly from newly produced T cells.

The CDR3 runs 18 residues. V shed 2 bases and J 2 bases; nucleotides not matched to a gene: 10. Germline assignment: CDR1 MGHRA and CDR2 YSYEKL. Worth noting for this clonotype: Its antigen is not identified.

The authors prepared the TCRbeta library with unique molecular identifiers. TCRdb reanalysed the PCR reads using MiXCR and keeps one entry per CDR3 protein. The table shows 75,000 to 80,000 distinct CDR3 sequences, with over 15% occurring only once. The sample here was PBMCs, mostly from graft donor cells, taken 360 days after TCRalphabeta/CD19-depleted stem cell transplant. The chain recombines TRBV4-1 with TRBJ2-5, with TRBD2 matching 11 bases. This clonotype originated in a male patient between 2 and 15 years old who had a stem cell transplant for acute lymphoblastic leukemia, so the T cells may come from the graft donor. CDR3 in amino acids: CASSQLGRLAGRQETQYF. The CDR3 DNA follows: TGCGCCAGCAGCCAACTGGGGAGACTAGCGGGGCGACAAGAGACCCAGTACTTC.